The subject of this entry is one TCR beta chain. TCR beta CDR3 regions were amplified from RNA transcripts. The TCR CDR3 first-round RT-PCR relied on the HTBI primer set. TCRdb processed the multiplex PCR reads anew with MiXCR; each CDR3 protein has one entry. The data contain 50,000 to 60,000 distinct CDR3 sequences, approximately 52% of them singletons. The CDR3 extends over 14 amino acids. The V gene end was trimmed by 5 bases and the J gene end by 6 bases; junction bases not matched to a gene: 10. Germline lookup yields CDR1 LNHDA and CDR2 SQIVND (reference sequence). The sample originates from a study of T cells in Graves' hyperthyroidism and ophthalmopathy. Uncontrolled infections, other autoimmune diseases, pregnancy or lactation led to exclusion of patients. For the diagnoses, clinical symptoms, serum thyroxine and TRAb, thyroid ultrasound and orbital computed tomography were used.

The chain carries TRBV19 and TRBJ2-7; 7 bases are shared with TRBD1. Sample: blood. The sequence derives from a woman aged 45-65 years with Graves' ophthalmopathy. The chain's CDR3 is CASSPGTAKTEQYF. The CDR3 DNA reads TGTGCCAGTAGTCCCGGGACAGCGAAAACCGAGCAGTACTTC.